This T cell receptor (beta chain) was captured in a study of cytomegalovirus exposure and HLA in healthy donors (TCRdb year 2017). For the study in its entirety: An earlier analysis of around 600 of the donors reported more than 250 Gb of sequence data and some 120 million unique TCR beta sequences from about 180 million T cells. An early release covering around 630 HLA-typed donors comprised about 300 gigabases of sequencing data and roughly 85 million unique TCR sequences. Donor age, sex, ethnicity and CMV serostatus were compiled alongside the repertoire data. Because of strong linkage in the cohort, five DR-DQ haplotypes were treated as single units for association and clustering. Among several hundred genotyped donors of the cohort, an average of approximately 200,000 unique TCR beta nucleotide sequences was sequenced per donor, of which 15% to 20% were non-productive. A later analysis re-examined previously published TCR beta repertoires from hundreds of donors and added high-resolution HLA genotyping to investigate patterns of TCR occurrence. A later genetic analysis took genome-wide SNP genotypes for about 60% of the roughly 670 donors and used that subset as a discovery cohort. A separate validation cohort of approximately 120 different subjects was used in addition to the roughly 700-subject first cohort. HLA typing included class I and class II loci at four-digit resolution. Of the 350 to 400 genotyped donors, over 65% fell in the genetic ancestry cluster associated with self-reported Caucasian donors. In the later analysis, no new phenotypic data were used to find candidate immune exposures; instead, reliance was placed on TCR beta sequences and their occurrence across donors. The number of typed donors differed by locus: roughly 629-640 for A, B, C, DRB1 and DQB1; some 500 for DQA1; fewer than 610 for DPA1; and around 450 for DPB1. All discovery cohort repertoires had been generated using a single sequencing platform. The study aimed to test whether signatures of past pathogen exposure could be identified by cataloging public T cell receptors. Using immunosequencing, the study profiled T cell repertoires from 666 subjects and related those repertoires to cytomegalovirus serostatus. An earlier analysis of 450 to 750 of the donors used high-throughput TCR beta sequencing to judge whether each TCR beta V gene segment behaved as functional or pseudogenic. High-throughput TCR immunosequencing, statistical association of individual TCRs with disease status, and machine learning were combined to predict cytomegalovirus infection status. Paper-wide results and their limitations: The classifier was reported to diagnose cytomegalovirus status with high specificity and sensitivity in both the original and validation cohorts. A further reported finding was that TCR beta sequences accurately predicted the HLA-A and HLA-B alleles for most subjects in the first cohort. A later analysis found that most CMV-associated TCR beta chains appeared HLA-restricted, with HLA associations seemingly driven largely by CMV exposure. In vitro tests confirmed that three of the cytomegalovirus-associated TCR beta chains recognize cytomegalovirus antigens. Some IMGT-functional V segments, including TRBV6-2 and TRBV6-3, could not be told apart with the 87-base-pair reads, so those segments were excluded. In an earlier analysis of about 600 of the donors, most TCR beta V segments appeared in productive rearrangements about 87% or about 30% of the time, broadly matching IMGT annotations. Several of the top co-occurrence clusters appeared to be linked to parvovirus B19, influenza, CMV and Epstein-Barr virus, according to a later analysis. Strong co-occurrence of HLA alleles, especially DR and DQ, made assigning TCR associations to individual alleles difficult. The study listed 164 TCR beta chains as associated with cytomegalovirus. According to a later genetic analysis, donors in an Asian-associated ancestry cluster had fewer N-insertions in productive TCRs than the approximately 630-donor mean. A group of highly shared sequence variants was considered likely to be a technical artifact of the sequencing pipeline. Most TCR sequences were seen in very few donors, while some public TCRs were found in many individuals. Immune exposure information for the cohort was limited to CMV serostatus. V-gene and J-gene trimming of TCR beta chains was associated with a missense DCLRE1C variant in a later genetic analysis, and the association was replicated in an independent cohort. The authors suggested that the approach could potentially be generalized to other disease states and immunological phenotypes. Because counts were too low, roughly 16 rarely observed V segments, including chromosome 9 orphons, were excluded from the earlier analysis of fewer than 650 of the donors. Roughly uniform sequencing depth across donors was assumed in presence/absence analyses, although this assumption may not hold. This cohort had only TCR beta chains sequenced, and the lack of alpha or paired-chain data limited which features could be detected. Because HLA typing was unavailable for some donors at each locus, only the typed subset was used in association tests. In a later analysis, HLA-associated TCR beta chains were found to be more clonally expanded and to have lower generation probabilities than equally common non-associated chains. At a false discovery rate of 0.05, a later analysis linked around 15,000 TCR beta sequences to specific HLA alleles. In a later analysis, TCR association rates were found to vary across HLA loci, with the most associated TCRs seen for DRB1 alleles and the fewest for HLA-C alleles. Correlated functional status among segregating V segments might reflect linkage disequilibrium, but an unknown experimental factor could not be ruled out.

A remark on this clone: This clone's antigen is unknown. No base qualities exist here, and no much larger clone lies one base off it.

The library relied on the immunoSEQ multiplex PCR assay. A mixture of 60 forward primers for TCR Vbeta segments and 13 reverse primers for TCR Jbeta segments was used in the multiplex PCR. A multiplex PCR assay on genomic DNA amplified the CDR3 region of rearranged TCR beta genes. Amplified TCR beta libraries were sequenced as 87-base-pair reads on the Illumina HiSeq System. Per the authors' processing: A later analysis tallied 75 million to 95 million unique TCR beta chains across the 610 or so repertoires, and some 12 million of those chains were shared by two or more donors. A nearest-neighbor algorithm error-corrected the raw reads and collapsed the reads into unique sequences, merging closely related sequences to remove PCR and sequencing errors. To assign V, D and J gene segments, CDR3 sequences were aligned to IMGT reference sequences. For a sequence to be retained, a match of at least six nucleotides was required to both a V gene segment and a J gene segment. Rearrangements were called productive when the CDR3 lacked stop codons and stayed in frame with V and J; all others were non-productive. CDR3 was defined according to IMGT convention as the region running from the second conserved V-encoded cysteine to the conserved J-encoded phenylalanine. The earlier analysis of about 530 of the donors excluded any sequence lacking an unambiguous match to a single V gene segment. In an earlier analysis of 587 of the donors, V segments were called functional above 56.7% productive rearrangements and were called segregating when the between-donor standard deviation exceeded 5%. A statistical classification framework was developed to diagnose cytomegalovirus status using the catalog of TCR beta chain sequences. A later analysis assigned V and J genes by comparing TCR nucleotide sequences with IMGT/GENE-DB human TR gene sequences. The TCRdist pipeline was used in a later analysis to assign CDR3 sequences and most-parsimonious VDJ recombination scenarios. In a later analysis, each TCR beta chain was defined by its CDR3 amino acid sequence together with its V-gene family, and reads without a unique V-gene family were excluded. In a later analysis, a few hundred highly shared, low-generation-probability nucleotide sequences were removed to address suspected cross-contamination and a sequencing artifact. In a later analysis, a clonal expansion index was calculated for each public chain from normalized within-repertoire ranks of inferred template counts. Generation probabilities in a later analysis came from a VDJ recombination model fitted to out-of-frame rearrangements, and those results were checked against IGoR. In a later analysis, TCR-TCR, TCR-HLA and TCR-CMV co-occurrence was scored with hypergeometric tests, and a repertoire-size bias correction was applied to TCR pairs. To estimate false discovery rates, a later analysis permuted the HLA or CMV assignments 20 times. In a later analysis, co-occurring TCRs were grouped using DBSCAN, with TCRdist sequence similarity added in when clustering inside HLA-allele-positive subsets. For co-occurrence clustering, repertoires with fewer than 30,000 or more than 120,000 public chains were excluded, along with five repertoires with anomalous nucleotide sharing. What TCRdb holds here is the immuneACCESS table cut down to in-frame rearrangements. Part of the clones is not present; checked against another copy, under half of the missing clones reflect an unresolved V gene, and the others are unexplained. That table furnishes V, J and clone size, whereas the DNA furnished D and trimming. This sample lists 150,000 to 200,000 clones; roughly 76% were detected once. Jointly, the top ten make up 4.9% of the sample.

The cohort consisted of 600 or so healthy bone marrow donors. At the time of sampling, every cohort member was nominally healthy, though immune exposures that went unrecorded were likely present. The donor was CMV seropositive and belonged to the group of around 300 seropositive cohort members. Each donor provided a peripheral blood sample, and peripheral blood mononuclear cells were used for TCR beta sequencing. The Qiagen DNeasy Blood Extraction Kit was used to extract genomic DNA from the blood cell samples. CDR1 and CDR2 are read off the germline V gene (reference sequence) as GTSNPN and SVGIG. Reading from cysteine to phenylalanine, the CDR3 counts 12 amino acids. The CDR3 DNA has 36 bases and is translated from base 1. V is clipped by 4 bases and J by 3 bases, and the sequence between their germline boundaries is 9 bases long.

The sequence was obtained from a young woman in good health and CMV-seropositive. The chain joins TRBV30 to TRBJ1-2, with TRBD1 perhaps the D gene, on 6 matching bases. Sequenced input: PBMCs. This receptor carries the CDR3 CAWKKGDYGYTF. The bases read TGTGCCTGGAAAAAGGGGGACTATGGCTACACCTTC.